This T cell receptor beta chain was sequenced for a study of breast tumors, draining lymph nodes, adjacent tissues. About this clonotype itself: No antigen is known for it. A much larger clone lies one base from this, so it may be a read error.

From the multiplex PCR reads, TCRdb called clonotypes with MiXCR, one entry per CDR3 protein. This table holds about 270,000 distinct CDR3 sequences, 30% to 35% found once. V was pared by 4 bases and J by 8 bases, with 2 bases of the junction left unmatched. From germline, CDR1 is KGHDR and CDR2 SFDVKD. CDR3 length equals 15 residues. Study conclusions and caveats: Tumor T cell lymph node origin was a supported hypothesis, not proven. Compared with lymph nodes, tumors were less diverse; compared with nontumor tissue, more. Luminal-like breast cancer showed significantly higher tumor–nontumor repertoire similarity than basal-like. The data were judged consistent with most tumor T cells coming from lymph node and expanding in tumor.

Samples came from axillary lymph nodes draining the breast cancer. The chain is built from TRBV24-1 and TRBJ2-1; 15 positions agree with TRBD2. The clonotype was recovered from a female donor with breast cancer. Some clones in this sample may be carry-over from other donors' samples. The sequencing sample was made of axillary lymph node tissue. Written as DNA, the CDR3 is TGTGCCACCAGTGAAGGACTAGCGGGAGGGCATGAGCAGTTCTTC. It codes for CATSEGLAGGHEQFF.